This record looks at one T cell receptor (beta chain) sequence and its context. Its target is unknown. The data stem from a study of shared clonotypes between healthy human individuals. An assay was performed, and its level was deep. This table comes from immunoSEQ multiplex PCR, and its TCRdb copy is limited to in-frame clones, with some not included. The table lists about 980,000 clones, around 80% of them singletons. Findings of the study overall: Relative to their counterparts shared across all four donors, non-shared clonotypes exhibited diminished generation probabilities.

Recent vaccinations or acute infections were absent in the healthy HIV-negative adult donors. Splitting the CD4+ cells yielded a CD45RA+ naive subset and a CD45RA-negative memory subset. Germline V gene lookup returns CDR1 LGHNA and CDR2 YSLEER. There are 15 residues in the CDR3. Between the trimmed V and J ends, which lost 0 bases and 6 bases, there was a span of 14 bases. This TCR was recovered from a young man in good health. This chain connects TRBV4-3 to TRBJ2-5; tentatively, D is TRBD1 or TRBD2 (5 bases each). Input material: memory CD4+ T cells sorted from blood. The subset is: CD45RA-negative fraction. CDR3 nucleotides: TGCGCCAGCAGCCAAGATACGGGACCCGCCAAGACCCAGTACTTC. This sequence encodes CASSQDTGPAKTQYF.